Presented here are 30 T cell receptor beta chains from one specimen sequenced in a study of shared clonotypes between healthy human individuals. Assay used: immunoSEQ multiplex PCR; TCRdb lists only in-frame clones, some missing. The table records around 700,000 clones, 72% of them present only once. Sequenced material: memory CD4+ T cells sorted from blood. The subset denotes: CD45RA-negative fraction. Receptors originate from a young woman in good health.

Only one count was recorded for this clone. CDR3 nucleotides: TGTGCCTGGGATAGGGGAAGCAACACTGAAGCTTTCTTT. This translates into CAWDRGSNTEAFF. This chain links TRBV30 with TRBJ1-1; D is perhaps TRBD1 (5 bases). Germline CDR1 is GTSNPN and CDR2 is SVGIG (reference sequence). The CDR3 is made up of 13 amino acids. Trimming removed 5 bases at V and 2 bases at J, with 12 bases between.

The chain has TRBV28 and TRBJ2-2, with 7 bases lining up with TRBD1. Unmatched junction bases numbered 17, after V lost 5 bases and J lost 2 bases. The CDR3 consists of 19 residues. The germline CDR1 and CDR2 sequences are MDHEN and SYDVKM. The CDR3 reads CASSKKILGGRRNTGELFF. The CDR3 region has the DNA TGTGCCAGCAGTAAAAAGATTTTAGGGGGCCGAAGAAACACCGGGGAGCTGTTTTTT.

The rearrangement joins TRBV14 to TRBJ2-1, with 15 bases aligning to TRBD2. Looked up from germline, CDR1 is SGHDN and CDR2 is FVKESK. The trim removed 4 bases at V and 9 bases at J, leaving 7 bases unmatched. This CDR3 has 16 residues. CDR3 sequence reads: CASSRWTSGRAGEQFF. The CDR3 DNA reads as TGTGCCAGCAGCCGATGGACTAGCGGGAGGGCCGGTGAGCAGTTCTTC.

This sequence joins TRBV6-7 and TRBJ2-3; 10 bases agree with TRBD1. TRBV6-7 qualifies as an ORF whose function is uncertain. This CDR3 region has 18 residues. V shed 5 bases, J shed 4 bases, and the junction held 15 bases outside the gene matches. The CDR3 coding sequence is TGTGCCAGCAGTGGGGACAGGGGCGCCGGGTGCTTGGCAGATACGCAGTATTTT. It encodes CASSGDRGAGCLADTQYF.

In the case of this clone: At the DNA level, this CDR3 is encoded by other sequences in the same sample as well. The rearrangement uses TRBV18 and TRBJ2-5; D is uncertain. CDR1 KGHSH and CDR2 LQKENI come from the germline V gene. Trimming took off 3 bases at V and 0 bases at J, with 5 bases between the two ends. The CDR3 sequence is 13 residues long. CDR3 DNA sequence: TGTGCCAGCTCACCCGGGTACCAAGAGACCCAGTACTTC. Amino acids: CASSPGYQETQYF.

The chain couples TRBV6-5 to TRBJ2-5; D remains unclear. The CDR3 covers 10 residues. Trimming cost V 6 bases and J 6 bases, with 5 bases left between them. The germline V gene encodes CDR1 MNHEY and CDR2 SVGAGI. DNA of the CDR3: TGTGCCAGCAGGGGGAAGACCCAGTACTTC. It translates to CASRGKTQYF.

As concerns this clone: The same CDR3 is also encoded by other DNA sequences in this sample. The chain couples TRBV6-1 to TRBJ1-1, with D maybe TRBD1 (6 bases). The CDR3 length is 15 residues. Germline V gene data show CDR1 as MNHNS and CDR2 as SASEGT. The V end was cut by 2 bases, the J end by 3 bases, with 13 bases between. CDR3 in DNA: TGTGCCAGCAGTGAAACAGGGTGGGAGGACACTGAAGCTTTCTTT. Protein sequence: CASSETGWEDTEAFF.

The V call is TRBV28, the J call TRBJ1-2, with D perhaps TRBD1 (5 bases). Germline CDR1 MDHEN, CDR2 SYDVKM. The CDR3 has 15 residues. With 4 bases removed from V and 7 bases from J, the gap between germline ends came to 19 bases. The CDR3 reads CASSSGTYLTAGYTF. The CDR3 DNA reads TGTGCCAGCAGTTCCGGGACCTACCTAACTGCTGGCTACACCTTC.

Only one count was recorded for this clone. The chain combines TRBV5-1 with TRBJ2-7; 11 nucleotides match TRBD2. Unmatched junction bases numbered 4, after V lost 4 bases and J lost 1 base. CDR3 size: 15 residues. From germline, CDR1 is SGHRS and CDR2 YFSETQ. In nucleotides, the CDR3 is TGCGCCAGCAGCCCTAGCGGGAGGTTATCCTACGAGCAGTACTTC. As protein: CASSPSGRLSYEQYF.

This clone was counted a single time. This chain joins TRBV19 and TRBJ2-5, with D uncertain. Germline CDR1 is LNHDA and CDR2 is SQIVND (reference sequence). CDR3 length: 15 residues. V was cut by 4 bases and J by 1 base, with 13 bases left in between. The CDR3 sequence: CASSTQQGSQETQYF. The CDR3 region has the DNA TGTGCCAGTAGTACTCAACAAGGCTCCCAAGAGACCCAGTACTTC.

The V gene is TRBV19, the J gene TRBJ2-5; possible D gene TRBD1, 6 bases. The CDR3 sequence is 14 residues long. Germline values: CDR1 LNHDA, CDR2 SQIVND (reference sequence). Trimming took 2 bases from V and 1 from J, leaving 8 bases between them. The CDR3 region has the DNA TGTGCCAGTAGTATAACGACAGGCCAAGAGACCCAGTACTTC. Protein sequence: CASSITTGQETQYF.

This clone was counted between two and nine times. The same CDR3 is also encoded by other DNA sequences in this sample. This chain links TRBV19 with TRBJ1-5, with D possibly matching TRBD1 (6 bases). Trimming left V 3 bases short and J 5 bases short, with 17 bases between. CDR1 LNHDA and CDR2 SQIVND come from the germline V gene (reference sequence). The CDR3 spans 16 residues. This chain's CDR3 is CASSISRGVGDQPQHF. CDR3 DNA sequence: TGTGCCAGTAGTATCAGCAGGGGAGTGGGAGATCAGCCCCAGCATTTT.

This clone was seen a single time. The chain joins TRBV7-2 to TRBJ2-3; a weak D match, TRBD2 (6 bases). V was trimmed by 0 bases and J by 1 base, leaving 14 bases between them. This CDR3 spans 17 amino acids. Germline V gene lookup returns CDR1 SGHTA and CDR2 FQGNSA. The CDR3 nucleotides are TGTGCCAGCAGCTTAGCTAGCGGATCTTACGGCACAGATACGCAGTATTTT. Its protein product is CASSLASGSYGTDTQYF.

This clone has only one observation. This chain uses TRBV5-1 with TRBJ2-2, with TRBD1 identical over 9 bases. V lost 4 bases and J lost 2; bases outside the gene matches: 6. The CDR3 length is 16 residues. From germline, CDR1 is SGHRS and CDR2 YFSETQ. The CDR3 DNA reads as TGCGCCAGCAGCAAGGGGACAGGGATTAACACCGGGGAGCTGTTTTTT. This gives the protein CASSKGTGINTGELFF.

The rearrangement uses TRBV10-3 and TRBJ1-1; tentatively, D is TRBD1 (5 bases). The CDR3 sequence is 16 residues long. The germline V and J ends were trimmed by 4 bases and 4 bases, with 19 bases remaining between them. CDR1 ENHRY and CDR2 SYGVKD come from the germline V gene. The CDR3 nucleotides are TGTGCCATCAGTGGTGACGGATCAAGGGGAAGCACTGAAGCTTTCTTT. Translating it yields CAISGDGSRGSTEAFF.

About this clone: The same CDR3 can be traced to other DNA sequences in this sample. The chain links TRBV10-1 to TRBJ2-3; D remains unclear. Trimming shortened V by 5 bases and J by 4 bases, and 4 bases separated the two germline ends. From germline, CDR1 is WNHNN and CDR2 SYGVQD (reference sequence). The CDR3 has 11 residues. The CDR3 sequence is CASSSADTQYF. The CDR3 region has the DNA TGCGCCAGCAGTTCGGCAGATACGCAGTATTTT.

The rearrangement joins TRBV28 to TRBJ2-7; 7 bases map to TRBD2. The V and J ends lost 7 bases and 3 bases, in that order; junction bases with no gene match: 12. Germline-derived CDR1 and CDR2 are MDHEN and SYDVKM. This CDR3 spans 15 amino acids. The CDR3 DNA follows: TGTGCCAGCATCGCACTAGCGAGAGGAAACTACGAGCAGTACTTC. Translation: CASIALARGNYEQYF.

This chain joins TRBV7-3 and TRBJ2-1; D might be TRBD2 (6 bases). Trimming removed 6 bases from V and 2 bases from J, with 14 bases in between. The CDR3 extends over 15 amino acids. Germline values: CDR1 SGHTA, CDR2 FQGTGA. CDR3 nucleotides: TGTGCCAGCAGTCCTGAGGAGGGACCCTACAATGAGCAGTTCTTC. Protein product: CASSPEEGPYNEQFF.

The chain is built from TRBV6-5 and TRBJ1-2; D not resolved. The CDR3 has 13 residues. CDR1 and CDR2 (germline): MNHEY, SVGAGI. V was clipped by 7 bases and J by 0 bases, with 9 bases between them. The DNA for the CDR3 is TGTGCCAGCACCTCGACGGCTAACTATGGCTACACCTTC. Amino acid sequence: CASTSTANYGYTF.

The chain has TRBV15 and TRBJ2-3, with TRBD1 matching 8 bases. V shed 7 bases and J 2 bases; nucleotides not matched to a gene: 2. This CDR3 region has 13 residues. Germline loops: CDR1 LNHNV, CDR2 YYDKDF (reference sequence). CDR3 region: CATKDRDTDTQYF. The CDR3 DNA is TGTGCCACCAAGGACAGGGACACAGATACGCAGTATTTT.

The V gene is TRBV19, the J gene TRBJ2-1; 8 bases are a match to TRBD2. Losses at the gene ends were 5 bases for V and 10 bases for J; bases not matched to a gene: 10. Germline V lookup: CDR1 LNHDA, CDR2 SQIVND (reference sequence). The CDR3 loop spans 14 amino acids. As DNA, the CDR3 is TGTGCCAGTAGTCAAACAGATAGCGGGATGGAGCAGTTCTTC. It translates to CASSQTDSGMEQFF.

V usage is TRBV15 and J usage is TRBJ2-1, with D unclear. CDR1 and CDR2 from the germline V gene are LNHNV and YYDKDF (reference sequence). V lost 5 bases, J lost 7 bases, and 15 bases lay in between. The CDR3 runs 14 residues. CDR3 nucleotide sequence: TGTGCCACCAGCGTCCAAGGGTGGGGTAATGAGCAGTTCTTC. Encoded protein: CATSVQGWGNEQFF.

The sample holds one count of this clone. The V gene is TRBV2, the J gene TRBJ1-5, with unresolved D. The CDR3 has 14 amino acids. Germline CDR1 and CDR2: SNHLY and FYNNEI. Trimming cost V 6 bases and J 2 bases, with 11 bases left between them. The CDR3 protein is CASSPNSGNQPQHF. The CDR3 DNA follows: TGTGCCAGCAGCCCAAACAGTGGCAATCAGCCCCAGCATTTT.

The chain recombines TRBV5-4 with TRBJ1-5; D is undetermined. Germline V lookup: CDR1 SGHNT, CDR2 YYREEE (reference sequence). CDR3 length equals 15 residues. V was cut by 4 bases and J by 0 bases, with 11 bases left in between. The CDR3, as DNA: TGTGCCAGCAGCGAGATGAGTTATAGCAATCAGCCCCAGCATTTT. Its protein is CASSEMSYSNQPQHF.

The chain combines TRBV5-1 with TRBJ2-5; D not certain. V shed 3 bases and J shed 5 bases, with 14 bases lying between them. Germline V lookup: CDR1 SGHRS, CDR2 YFSETQ. CDR3 size: 14 residues. The CDR3 DNA follows: TGCGCCAGCAGCTCCGAGAGCCCGAGGGAGACCCAGTACTTC. As protein: CASSSESPRETQYF. The full variable domain, its missing parts supplied by reference TRBV5-1 and TRBJ2-5, is KAGVTQTPRYLIKTRGQQVTLSCSPISGHRSVSWYQQTPGQGLQFLFEYFSETQRNKGNFPGRFSGRQFSNSRSEMNVSTLELGDSALYLCASSSESPRETQYFGPGTRLLVL.

The V gene is TRBV29-1, the J gene TRBJ2-1; weak D call: TRBD2 (5 bases). Germline values: CDR1 SQVTM, CDR2 ANQGSEA. Trimming shortened V by 3 bases and J by 0 bases, and 9 bases separated the two germline ends. The CDR3 sequence is 14 residues long. The CDR3 DNA follows: TGCAGCGTTGATGGGAGTAGCTCCTACAATGAGCAGTTCTTC. Amino acids: CSVDGSSSYNEQFF.

The chain uses TRBV28 and TRBJ1-2; weak D call: TRBD1 (6 bases). V was shortened by 7 bases and J by 4 bases, with 13 bases between the two germline ends. Germline lookup yields CDR1 MDHEN and CDR2 SYDVKM. CDR3 length: 13 residues. Here the CDR3 reads CASTLGGVYGYTF. The CDR3 bases are TGTGCCAGCACCCTAGGGGGAGTCTATGGCTACACCTTC.

V and J are TRBV6-1 and TRBJ2-5, with unresolved D. CDR1 is MNHNS and CDR2 is SASEGT in the germline V gene. This CDR3 comprises 15 residues. The ends were cut back, 6 bases at V and 1 base at J, with 15 bases in the middle. The CDR3 DNA sequence: TGTGCCAGCAGCCTGCGTCCGAATGCCCAAGAGACCCAGTACTTC. This gives the protein CASSLRPNAQETQYF.

The V call is TRBV6-5, the J call TRBJ2-3; possible D gene TRBD2, 6 bases. This CDR3 comprises 14 residues. Germline loops: CDR1 MNHEY, CDR2 SVGAGI. Trimming took off 4 bases at V and 6 bases at J, with 14 bases between the two ends. The DNA of the CDR3 is TGTGCCAGCAGTTCTCAGACTAGTTTGGATACGCAGTATTTT. Its translation: CASSSQTSLDTQYF.

The V call is TRBV7-9, the J call TRBJ2-3; 15 bases align to TRBD2. The CDR3 contains 18 residues. V shed 3 bases and J 8 bases; nucleotides not matched to a gene: 12. The germline V gene encodes CDR1 SEHNR and CDR2 FQNEAQ (reference sequence). This chain's CDR3 is CASSFYPGLAGGPATQYF. The DNA of the CDR3 is TGTGCCAGCAGCTTCTACCCTGGACTAGCGGGAGGGCCGGCTACGCAGTATTTT.